This T cell receptor beta chain was profiled in a study of CD8 T cells in ankylosing spondylitis. Study results and caveats: Disease-linked clones had a CD8+ phenotype and relatively low frequency in peripheral blood. Past research had described some motif variants in reactive arthritis synovial fluid and blood. Reported data indicate significant enrichment of disease-linked clones within matched ankylosing spondylitis synovial fluid. It appeared that ankylosing spondylitis blood was characterized by a TCR beta motif of about eight highly homologous variants.

This CDR3 spans 17 amino acids. The germline V and J ends were trimmed by 0 bases and 4 bases, with 13 bases remaining between them. For TCR beta, libraries came from quantitative 5'-RACE with molecular barcodes. One entry per CDR3 protein, called by TCRdb with MiXCR from the 5' RACE reads. Here the sample spans around 770,000 distinct CDR3 sequences, about 10% being singletons. For this clonotype: The antigen is unknown.

The sequence derives from a male donor with ankylosing spondylitis. Sequencing was done on a sample of blood, either unsorted or a sorted T cell fraction (not recorded which). The chain couples TRBV12-3 or TRBV12-4 to TRBJ1-6; D gene uncertain. Written as DNA, the CDR3 is TGTGCCAGCAGTTTAGCGCTGACGGGATTTTATAATTCACCCCTCCACTTT. This sequence encodes CASSLALTGFYNSPLHF.